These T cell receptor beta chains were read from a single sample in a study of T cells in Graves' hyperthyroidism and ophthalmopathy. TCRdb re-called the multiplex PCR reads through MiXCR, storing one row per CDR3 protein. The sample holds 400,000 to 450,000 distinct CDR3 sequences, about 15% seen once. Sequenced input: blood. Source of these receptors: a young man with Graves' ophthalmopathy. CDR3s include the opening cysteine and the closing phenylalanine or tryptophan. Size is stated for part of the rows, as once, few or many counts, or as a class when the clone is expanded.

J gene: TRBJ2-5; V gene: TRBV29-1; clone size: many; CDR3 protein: CSLGLAGAQETQYF
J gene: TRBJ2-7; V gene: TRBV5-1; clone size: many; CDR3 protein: CASSLAGGGVYEQYF
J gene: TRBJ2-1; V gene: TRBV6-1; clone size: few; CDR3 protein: CASTPTVHNEQFF
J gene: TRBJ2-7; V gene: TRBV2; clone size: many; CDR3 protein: CASRASDQIIHEQYF
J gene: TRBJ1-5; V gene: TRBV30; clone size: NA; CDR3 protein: CAWSVFEENQPQHF
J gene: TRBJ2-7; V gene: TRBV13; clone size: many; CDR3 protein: CASSTPARSYEQYF
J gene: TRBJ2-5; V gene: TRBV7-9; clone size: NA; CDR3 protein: CASRQGWQDQETQYF
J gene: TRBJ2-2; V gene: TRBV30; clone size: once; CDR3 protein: CAWSTGAGELFF
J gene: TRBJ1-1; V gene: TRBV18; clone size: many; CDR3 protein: CASSDDRRRAEAFF
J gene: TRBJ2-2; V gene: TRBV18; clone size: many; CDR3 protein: CASSPGGTEYTGELFF